These 23 T cell receptor beta chains were all obtained from the same sample, sequenced in a study of T cells of healthy individuals. From the 5' RACE reads, TCRdb called clonotypes with MiXCR, one entry per CDR3 protein. There are about 82,000 distinct CDR3 sequences in the sample; more than 5% occur only once, and roughly 7.5% lies in the top ten. All receptors come from a female donor in good health.

This clonotype appeared many times. V is TRBV15 and J is TRBJ2-7; 9 positions agree with TRBD2. Per the germline V gene, CDR1 is LNHNV and CDR2 is YYDKDF (reference sequence). The J segment lost 1 base and the V segment lost 8 bases, leaving 3 bases of the junction unmatched. This CDR3 is built from 13 residues. Here the CDR3 reads CATAGGGSYEQYF. CDR3 coding DNA: TGTGCCACCGCGGGGGGGGGTTCCTACGAGCAGTACTTC.

This clonotype was seen a few times. The V and J genes are TRBV19 and TRBJ1-2; D perhaps matches TRBD1 (6 bases). The CDR3 length is 15 residues. Germline loops: CDR1 LNHDA, CDR2 SQIVND (reference sequence). V lost 10 bases and J lost 7, with 25 bases in between. The CDR3 is CATHPGGGGLPGYTF. CDR3 coding DNA: TGTGCCACCCACCCGGGGGGCGGCGGGCTGCCTGGCTACACCTTC.

The chain joins TRBV11-2 to TRBJ1-1, with D hard to call. Trimming removed 5 bases at V and 5 bases at J, with 9 bases between. This CDR3 is built from 12 residues. From germline, CDR1 is SGHAT and CDR2 FQNNGV. The CDR3 sequence is CASSPPWTEAFF. The CDR3 nucleotides read TGTGCCAGCAGCCCCCCGTGGACTGAAGCTTTCTTT.

This clonotype showed up many times. V usage is TRBV5-1 and J usage is TRBJ2-1; tentative D call: TRBD2 (6 bases). Between the trimmed V and J ends, which lost 6 bases and 1 base, there was a span of 14 bases. The CDR3 is 15 amino acids. Germline V gene data show CDR1 as SGHRS and CDR2 as YFSETQ. The CDR3 DNA is TGCGCCAGCACGACGCGGGGAAATTCCTACAATGAGCAGTTCTTC. Its translation: CASTTRGNSYNEQFF. Supplemented by reference TRBV5-1 and TRBJ2-1, the full variable domain reads KAGVTQTPRYLIKTRGQQVTLSCSPISGHRSVSWYQQTPGQGLQFLFEYFSETQRNKGNFPGRFSGRQFSNSRSEMNVSTLELGDSALYLCASTTRGNSYNEQFFGPGTRLTVL.

The V gene is TRBV7-2, the J gene TRBJ2-4, with 8 bases aligning to TRBD2. The germline gives CDR1 SGHTA, CDR2 FQGNSA. V shed 3 bases and J 7 bases; nucleotides not matched to a gene: 11. The length of the CDR3 is 16 residues. CDR3 coding DNA: TGTGCCAGCAGCTTCGGGGGGGGACTCTTAGGGAACATTCAGTACTTC. It is translated as CASSFGGGLLGNIQYF.

The gene calls are TRBV2 and TRBJ1-2, with unresolved D. This CDR3 has 16 residues. V lost 7 bases to trimming and J lost 0 bases, with 18 bases between them. Germline lookup yields CDR1 SNHLY and CDR2 FYNNEI. The CDR3 is CASNLAGDPSNYGYTF. As DNA, the CDR3 is TGTGCCAGCAACTTAGCCGGGGATCCCTCTAACTATGGCTACACCTTC.

A few counts support this clonotype. The chain is built from TRBV13 and TRBJ2-1; 9 bases are a match to TRBD2. Germline CDR1 is PRHDT and CDR2 is FYEKMQ (reference sequence). The CDR3 sequence is 17 residues long. V was pared by 5 bases and J by 8 bases, with 16 bases of the junction left unmatched. The DNA of the CDR3 is TGTGCCAGCAGCCCAATGGGAGATAGCGGGAGTATGGATGAGCAGTTCTTC. Translation: CASSPMGDSGSMDEQFF. The variable domain in full, with the rest retrieved from reference TRBV13 and TRBJ2-1, is AAGVIQSPRHLIKEKRETATLKCYPIPRHDTVYWYQQGPGQDPQFLISFYEKMQSDKGSIPDRFSAQQFSDYHSELNMSSLELGDSALYFCASSPMGDSGSMDEQFFGPGTRLTVL.

The rearrangement joins TRBV11-2 to TRBJ1-2; D possibly corresponds to TRBD1 (6 bases). CDR1 is SGHAT, CDR2 FQNNGV, per germline. Deletions cut 5 bases from V and 4 bases from J, with 20 bases between. This CDR3 is built from 16 residues. The CDR3 protein is CASSTPQKGGFYGYTF. The CDR3 nucleotides are TGTGCCAGCAGCACACCACAAAAGGGGGGATTCTATGGCTACACCTTC.

This clonotype occurred many times. The rearrangement joins TRBV27 to TRBJ1-5, with 9 bases matching TRBD1. CDR3 length: 13 amino acids. Germline CDR1 reads MNHEY; CDR2 reads SMNVEV (reference sequence). Losses at the gene ends were 6 bases for V and 5 bases for J; bases not matched to a gene: 2. The CDR3 DNA follows: TGTGCCAGCAGGAGGACAGGGGATCAGCCCCAGCATTTT. Its translation is CASRRTGDQPQHF.

The sample holds many counts of this clonotype. This chain uses TRBV28 with TRBJ2-5; D is unresolved. CDR1 is MDHEN, CDR2 SYDVKM, per germline. Trimming stripped 6 bases from V and 3 bases from J, with 11 bases between. The CDR3 is made up of 13 amino acids. The CDR3 loop reads CASSGRNKETQYF. CDR3 bases: TGTGCCAGCAGCGGACGGAACAAAGAGACCCAGTACTTC.

Note on this clonotype: One base away lies a much larger clone, so this may be a sequencing read error. The chain employs TRBV7-9 and TRBJ2-6; 10 positions agree with TRBD1. CDR1 SEHNR and CDR2 FQNEAQ come from the germline V gene (reference sequence). The CDR3 sequence is 18 residues long. CDR3 nucleotide sequence: TGTGCCAGCAGCTTAGAGGTGACAGGGGGCTCTGGGGCCAACATCCTGACTTTC. Encoded protein: CASSLEVTGGSGANILTF.

The genes are TRBV28 and TRBJ2-7; no definite D call. The germline V and J ends were trimmed by 6 bases and 6 bases, with 15 bases remaining between them. This CDR3 region has 13 residues. Germline V lookup: CDR1 MDHEN, CDR2 SYDVKM. The DNA for the CDR3 is TGTGCCAGCAGGGCCATAGTAAATCGCGAGCAGTACTTC. Protein: CASRAIVNREQYF. The full variable domain, completed using reference TRBV28 and TRBJ2-7, is DVKVTQSSRYLVKRTGEKVFLECVQDMDHENMFWYRQDPGLGLRLIYFSYDVKMKEKGDIPEGYSVSREKKERFSLILESASTNQTSMYLCASRAIVNREQYFGPGTRLTVT.

There are many counts of this clonotype. J is TRBJ2-7 and V is TRBV6-2 or TRBV6-3, with TRBD2 identical over 8 bases. The germline gives CDR1 MNHEY, CDR2 SVGEGT. With V trimmed by 7 bases and J by 7 bases, 24 bases remained unmatched. The CDR3 is made up of 18 amino acids. The CDR3 spells CASTELLLSDRTGGEQYF. In DNA, the CDR3 is TGTGCCAGCACCGAGTTACTCCTTTCTGACAGGACGGGAGGGGAGCAGTACTTC.

The chain combines TRBV3-1 with TRBJ1-4, with no clear D. With 0 bases removed from V and 7 bases from J, the gap between germline ends came to 6 bases. CDR3 size: 13 residues. The germline V gene encodes CDR1 LGHDT and CDR2 YNNKEL (reference sequence). The CDR3 sequence is CASSQEVTEKLFF. CDR3 sequence (DNA): TGTGCCAGCAGCCAAGAGGTGACTGAAAAACTGTTTTTT.

The CDR3 DNA is TGTGCCAGCAGCTCGATTGCGGGAGAACCCCACGAGCAGTACTTC. This sequence encodes CASSSIAGEPHEQYF. The V and J genes are TRBV5-4 and TRBJ2-7; 7 nucleotides match TRBD2. With 3 bases clipped from V and 5 bases from J, the junction kept 11 bases outside the gene matches. From germline, CDR1 is SGHNT and CDR2 YYREEE (reference sequence). The CDR3 contains 15 residues.

This clonotype has a count of ten or more. V is TRBV15 and J is TRBJ2-1; no firm D call. The CDR3 length is 14 residues. The V gene lost 4 bases and the J gene lost 7 bases, with 14 bases spanning the gap. Germline values: CDR1 LNHNV, CDR2 YYDKDF (reference sequence). The CDR3 nucleotides read TGTGCCACCAGCACGTCGTCTGGGAAGAATGAGCAGTTCTTC. It specifies CATSTSSGKNEQFF.

J is TRBJ2-2 and V is TRBV7-2; no reliable D call. The length of the CDR3 is 15 residues. CDR1 and CDR2 (germline): SGHTA, FQGNSA. The V and J ends lost 5 bases and 6 bases respectively, with 16 bases between them. CDR3 sequence (DNA): TGTGCCAGCAGCCCGGCCCCACCCCCCCCCGGGGAGCTGTTTTTT. Translation gives CASSPAPPPPGELFF.

This clonotype was seen at least ten times. The rearrangement joins TRBV9 to TRBJ2-3; D is perhaps TRBD2 (6 bases). This CDR3 region has 18 residues. Germline V gene sequence: CDR1 SGDLS, CDR2 YYNGEE. V was pared by 2 bases and J by 3 bases, with 22 bases between. The CDR3 DNA reads TGTGCCAGCAGCGTGAGTGAGAGCGGGTGGACGGCGACAGATACGCAGTATTTT. Translating gives CASSVSESGWTATDTQYF.

In this sample, this clonotype turned up many times. V usage is TRBV29-1 and J usage is TRBJ1-1; D might be TRBD1 (5 bases). The CDR3 has 13 residues. Germline CDR1 SQVTM, CDR2 ANQGSEA. The V and J ends lost 7 bases and 3 bases respectively, with 15 bases between them. Here the CDR3 DNA reads TGCAGCGCCCGGGCACAGGTAGACACTGAAGCTTTCTTT. This gives the protein CSARAQVDTEAFF.

This clonotype was counted ten times or more. This sequence joins TRBV28 and TRBJ2-2; D is possibly TRBD1 or TRBD2 (5 bases each). The CDR3 runs to 15 residues. CDR1 is MDHEN, CDR2 SYDVKM, per germline. V lost 4 bases and J lost 6, with 15 bases in between. CDR3 coding DNA: TGTGCCAGCAGTTCCCAGGGAGAGAGGGCCGGGGAGCTGTTTTTT. Residues: CASSSQGERAGELFF. The whole variable domain, filled in from reference TRBV28 and TRBJ2-2, reads DVKVTQSSRYLVKRTGEKVFLECVQDMDHENMFWYRQDPGLGLRLIYFSYDVKMKEKGDIPEGYSVSREKKERFSLILESASTNQTSMYLCASSSQGERAGELFFGEGSRLTVL.

This clonotype has a count of ten or more. The chain uses TRBV12-3 or TRBV12-4 and TRBJ2-2, with unresolved D. This CDR3 is built from 14 residues. Trimming took off 5 bases at V and 6 bases at J, with 13 bases between the two ends. The CDR3 loop reads CASSLRSKAGELFF. CDR3 in DNA: TGTGCCAGCAGTCTACGCTCAAAGGCCGGGGAGCTGTTTTTT.

At least ten counts were recorded for this clonotype. The chain couples TRBV2 to TRBJ1-3; possible D gene TRBD1, 5 bases. Germline CDR1 is SNHLY and CDR2 is FYNNEI. The CDR3 is 14 amino acids. V was shortened by 8 bases and J by 4 bases, with 15 bases between the two germline ends. DNA for the CDR3: TGTGCCAGCCTACCCCGGGAGGGGGGAAACACCATATATTTT. Amino acid sequence: CASLPREGGNTIYF.

The chain carries TRBV7-2 and TRBJ2-7; D unclear. There are 13 residues in the CDR3. Germline V gene sequence: CDR1 SGHTA, CDR2 FQGNSA. V lost 2 bases and J 7 bases, leaving 12 bases between the germline ends. For the CDR3, the DNA is TGTGCCAGCAGCTTACCCCCCCCCCAGGAGCAGTACTTC. Amino acids: CASSLPPPQEQYF.